The rows below give T cell receptor beta chains drawn from one sample of a study of T cell changes during pregnancy in multiple sclerosis. Only in-frame clones appear in the TCRdb table, and some are missing; sequencing was by immunoSEQ multiplex PCR. The sample holds about 49,000 clones; approximately 95% are singletons and the top ten take under 7%. Sequences were derived from CD8+ T cells from peripheral blood mononuclear cells, sampled in the first trimester of pregnancy. These TCRs come from a female donor with multiple sclerosis, enrolled in a pregnancy study. CDR3s leave out the opening cysteine and the closing phenylalanine or tryptophan. Only part of the rows carry a size: once, few, many, or a class if the clone is expanded.

j_call v_call clone_size cdr3_aa
TRBJ2-3 TRBV7-3 . ASSLTGGADTQY
TRBJ2-1 TRBV13 . ASSSIAGGLSYNEQF
TRBJ2-7 TRBV15 . ATSEGLSYEQY
TRBJ2-1 TRBV2 . ASSPGQGYNEQF
TRBJ1-1 TRBV19 . ASSSGTGFTEAF
TRBJ1-1 TRBV10-1 . ASSPSGSVAEAF
TRBJ2-7 TRBV28 . ASSLQGTSYEQY
TRBJ1-1 TRBV4-1 once ASSPEPGQVNTEAF
TRBJ1-2 TRBV27 once ASSLYRGADGYT
TRBJ2-7 TRBV10-3 . AISELVLYEQY
TRBJ2-1 TRBV19 once ASSMVTGPYNEQF
TRBJ2-7 TRBV5-4 . ASSLFGTANEQY
TRBJ2-7 TRBV13 . ASSKIISSYEQY
TRBJ2-1 TRBV7-9 . ASSWGGDNEQF
TRBJ1-5 TRBV27 . ASSLSMRNSNQPQH
TRBJ2-3 TRBV5-1 . ASSLVVTGTDTQY
TRBJ2-4 TRBV25-1 . ASSELSLAGGDIQY
TRBJ1-4 TRBV7-9 . ASSSATNEKLF
TRBJ2-7 TRBV7-9 . ASSSQGAAYEQY
TRBJ1-2 TRBV6-5 . ASSQQGDYGYT
TRBJ1-1 TRBV9 . ASSSSGDRGTEAF
TRBJ1-5 TRBV6-6 . ASSAGVLSNQPQH
TRBJ1-1 TRBV10-2 . ASSQTGATEAF
TRBJ2-1 TRBV19 . ASIPGTSGRNEQF
TRBJ2-3 TRBV5-6 . ASSLMVASPSTDTQY
TRBJ1-5 TRBV19 once ASSDVETGVYSNQPQH
TRBJ2-1 TRBV4-3 . ASSPRGQGAITNEQF
TRBJ1-1 TRBV27 . ASSLGAGITEAF
TRBJ2-3 TRBV27 . ASRIAGGPPNTQY
TRBJ2-1 TRBV5-4 . ASSWRREVYNEQF
TRBJ2-3 TRBV12-5 . ASGLADTQY
TRBJ2-3 TRBV15 . ATSRGVSTDTQY
TRBJ1-5 TRBV25-1 . ASSESEGNQPQH
TRBJ1-1 TRBV19 . ASSLKMNTEAF
TRBJ1-2 TRBV21-1 . ASSTWGRVRTGWNGYT
TRBJ1-3 TRBV13 . ASRERTENSGNTIY
TRBJ2-6 TRBV11-3 . ASSPGQGAFGANVLT